The TCR beta chain under discussion was sequenced for a study of blood T cell repertoires in COVID-19. In the study overall: COVID-19 samples from acute and convalescent phases originated in the United States, Italy and Spain. In each case, the material was cDNA or gDNA derived from T cells, B-cell-depleted T cells, or PBMCs.

Original data processing: It was from reference gene primer amplification that nucleated cell counts were estimated. This table comes from immunoSEQ multiplex PCR, and its TCRdb copy is limited to in-frame clones, with some not included. V, J and clone size were drawn from that table, and D and trimming were deduced from the DNA. The repertoire holds 310,000 or so clones, with around 87% as singletons. Looked up from germline, CDR1 is LGHNA and CDR2 is YSLEER. With 0 bases removed from V and 6 bases from J, the gap between germline ends came to 17 bases. The CDR3 extends over 16 amino acids. This receptor was obtained from a woman between 50 and 59 years old who had recovered from COVID-19. The specimen sequenced was peripheral blood. The chain has TRBV4-3 and TRBJ1-1; possible D gene TRBD1, 5 bases. The CDR3 protein is CASSQESDRGVAEAFF. Written as DNA, the CDR3 is TGCGCCAGCAGCCAAGAGTCGGATCGGGGGGTCGCTGAAGCTTTCTTT.